One and the same sample provided the 8 T cell receptor beta chains below, sequenced in a study of beta chain features in type 1 diabetes. The study's findings and limits: People with Type 1 diabetes carried modestly yet significantly shorter TCRB CDR3s in all four CD4+ subsets.

For these TCRs, the target antigens are not known. The sequenced template was cDNA made from the entire isolated RNA. Sequencing was performed with immunoSEQ multiplex PCR; in TCRdb, only in-frame clones are kept and a portion is missing. The sample has some 23,000 clones; around 65% are singletons. Material for sequencing was stem cell memory CD4+ T cells from blood. All receptors come from a woman between 40 and 50 years old with type 1 diabetes.

The chain carries TRBV6-5 and TRBJ2-3; D is unclear. This CDR3 region has 12 residues. Trimming cost V 5 bases and J 8 bases, with 11 bases left between them. CDR1 and CDR2 (germline): MNHEY, SVGAGI. Written as DNA, the CDR3 is TGTGCCAGCAGTGGGCCCCACCTTACGCAGTATTTT. Translated: CASSGPHLTQYF.

V gene TRBV9 combines with J gene TRBJ1-2, with D possibly matching TRBD1 (5 bases). There are 14 residues in the CDR3. Germline CDR1 is SGDLS and CDR2 is YYNGEE. Trimming removed 4 bases from V and 5 bases from J, with 15 bases in between. The DNA of the CDR3 is TGTGCCAGCAGCACCCCGGGGGGGTGGTATGGCTACACCTTC. Protein product: CASSTPGGWYGYTF. Based on the CDR3 plus reference TRBV9 and TRBJ1-2, the full variable domain is DSGVTQTPKHLITATGQRVTLRCSPRSGDLSVYWYQQSLDQGLQFLIQYYNGEERAKGNILERFSAQQFPDLHSELNLSSLELGDSALYFCASSTPGGWYGYTFGSGTRLTVV.

The CDR3 here is CASSPRTDTEAFF. The CDR3 nucleotides are TGTGCCAGCAGCCCCCGGACAGACACTGAAGCTTTCTTT. The chain recombines TRBV9 with TRBJ1-1, with D tentatively TRBD1 (6 bases). The CDR3 consists of 13 residues. Trimming cost V 4 bases and J 3 bases, with 10 bases left between them. The germline V gene encodes CDR1 SGDLS and CDR2 YYNGEE.

The V and J genes are TRBV7-6 and TRBJ2-1, with a possible D match to TRBD2 (6 bases). Trimming cost V 5 bases and J 7 bases, with 18 bases left between them. The CDR3 sequence is 15 residues long. The germline V gene encodes CDR1 SGHVS and CDR2 FNYEAQ. CDR3 nucleotide sequence: TGTGCCAGCAGCCCAGGATCCGGAGGGACGAATGAGCAGTTCTTC. As protein: CASSPGSGGTNEQFF.

The rearrangement uses TRBV5-4 and TRBJ2-5; TRBD2 is a possible D gene (6 bases). Between the trimmed V and J ends, which lost 6 bases and 2 bases, there was a span of 17 bases. The length of the CDR3 is 15 residues. The germline CDR1 and CDR2 sequences are SGHNT and YYREEE (reference sequence). CDR3 DNA sequence: TGTGCCAGCACCTCTGGCGGGGCGCCTCAAGAGACCCAGTACTTC. It yields the protein CASTSGGAPQETQYF.

This chain uses TRBV28 with TRBJ2-1, with TRBD1 identical over 7 bases. This CDR3 is built from 13 residues. Per the germline V gene, CDR1 is MDHEN and CDR2 is SYDVKM. Unmatched junction bases numbered 11, after V lost 8 bases and J lost 10 bases. CDR3: CASHSEGAGEQFF. CDR3 coding DNA: TGTGCCAGCCACTCAGAGGGGGCCGGGGAGCAGTTCTTC.

This chain uses TRBV15 with TRBJ2-1, with 7 bases aligning to TRBD1. The CDR3 is 16 amino acids. Trimming at V came to 0 bases and at J to 7 bases, leaving 9 bases not matched to a gene. The germline gives CDR1 LNHNV, CDR2 YYDKDF (reference sequence). DNA of the CDR3: TGTGCCACCAGCAGAGATAGGTCCGGGACAGCTAATGAGCAGTTCTTC. Translation gives CATSRDRSGTANEQFF.

The rearrangement joins TRBV2 to TRBJ2-3, with TRBD2 matching 7 bases. The CDR3 length is 12 residues. Per germline, CDR1 SNHLY and CDR2 FYNNEI. The J segment lost 6 bases and the V segment lost 6 bases, leaving 3 bases of the junction unmatched. The CDR3, as DNA: TGTGCCAGCAGCGGGGGGACGGATACGCAGTATTTT. Translation: CASSGGTDTQYF.